These T cell receptor beta chains were read from a single sample in a study of Graves' ophthalmopathy and Graves' hyperthyroidism. TCRdb ran MiXCR on the multiplex PCR reads and lists one entry per CDR3 protein. Of roughly 350,000 distinct CDR3 sequences listed, roughly 15% are singletons. Source material: peripheral blood. These TCRs come from an adult woman with stable Graves' hyperthyroidism. The CDR3 runs from the conserved cysteine through the conserved F or W. Fields, in order: CDR3 protein, V gene.

CASSQVFSQGDNGYTF | TRBV4-2
CASSGRSTEAFF | TRBV19
CASSYSIVGRYYEQYF | TRBV6-7
CASTWDREDTEAFF | TRBV28
CASHGNTGELFF | TRBV4-1
CASSRQGGELFF | TRBV11-1
CATGQVIYEQYF | TRBV6-4
CASSQIYYEQYF | TRBV3-1
CASRSRGAGELFF | TRBV4-2
CASSRETGESYEQYF | TRBV27
CASSPLRDRGMETQYF | TRBV18
CASSYHRDRVSGNTIYF | TRBV12-3/TRBV12-4
CASSHLAGQSSYEQYF | TRBV6-5
CASKYTLNTEAFF | TRBV6-1
CASSAQGQKGRNSPLHF | TRBV6-1
CASGPRAGTGIYEQYF | TRBV12-5
CASSRSVRQETQYF | TRBV14
CASSLGQGGNQPKHF | TRBV7-9
CASSYTTDRGTSGSTYEQYF | TRBV6-5
CSARGTGLPYEQYF | TRBV20-1
CASSQDFGGAYGYTF | TRBV14
CASSLSPSGTYQETQYF | TRBV11-3
CASSPRLAGSQETQYF | TRBV6-2/TRBV6-3
CASSLLNSNTGELFF | TRBV7-2
CASSVSGTGELFF | TRBV27
CASSYSIPREQPQHF | TRBV6-5
CASSEGGADTEAFF | TRBV2
CSVEESGGNGYTF | TRBV29-1
CASSQDRGGEKLFF | TRBV7-9
CASSRHQYEQYF | TRBV6-2/TRBV6-3
CASSVQGVSGNTIYF | TRBV5-1
CASSLKENTEAFF | TRBV12-3/TRBV12-4
CGDSVSRNSQPQHF | TRBV14
CASSRPGLNNYGYTF | TRBV2
CSVDETALNTDAFF | TRBV29-1
CASRGTSGTRRELFF | TRBV12-3/TRBV12-4
CASSNLGTSGRVNEQYF | TRBV27
CATSYALNTEAFF | TRBV6-1
CSARDREAYGYTF | TRBV20-1
CASSLSDRVNTEAFF | TRBV27
CAYDRVGDEQYF | TRBV30
CASSPRLFRELFF | TRBV6-2/TRBV6-3
CASSQTTEAFF | TRBV12-3/TRBV12-4
CSARDLTSGSPSYEQYF | TRBV20-1
CASRPGQGGETQYF | TRBV19
CSVEGARERHQQGNYGYTF | TRBV29-1
CASSRRPRVTYNSPLHF | TRBV28
CASSAHSGGNQETQYF | TRBV25-1
CASSSEIYEQYF | TRBV6-5
CARGIPLQETQYF | TRBV30
CASSYLRGSNQPQHF | TRBV6-2/TRBV6-3
CASSEEGGIGEQYF | TRBV2
CSARPRTYGYTF | TRBV20-1
CATSDADRVRAETQYF | TRBV24-1
CASSVADSYEQYF | TRBV9
CASKRDGTNTEAFF | TRBV6-5
CASSLAGSGGYEQYF | TRBV5-1